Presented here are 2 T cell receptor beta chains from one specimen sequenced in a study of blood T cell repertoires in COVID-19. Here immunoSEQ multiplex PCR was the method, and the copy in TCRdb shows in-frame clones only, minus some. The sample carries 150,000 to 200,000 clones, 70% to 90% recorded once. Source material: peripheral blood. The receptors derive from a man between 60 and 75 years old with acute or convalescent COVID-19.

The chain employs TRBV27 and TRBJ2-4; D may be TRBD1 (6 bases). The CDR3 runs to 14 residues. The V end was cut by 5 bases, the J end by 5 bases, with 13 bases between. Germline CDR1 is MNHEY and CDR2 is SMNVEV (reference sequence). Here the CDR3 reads CASSPSGQQNIQYF. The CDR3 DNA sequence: TGTGCCAGCAGTCCCTCTGGACAGCAAAACATTCAGTACTTC.

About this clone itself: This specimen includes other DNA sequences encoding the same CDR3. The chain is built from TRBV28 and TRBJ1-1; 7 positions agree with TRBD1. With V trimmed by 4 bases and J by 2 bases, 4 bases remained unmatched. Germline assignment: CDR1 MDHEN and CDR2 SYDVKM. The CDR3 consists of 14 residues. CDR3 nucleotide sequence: TGTGCCAGCAGTTCCCCAGGGGGTAACACTGAAGCTTTCTTT. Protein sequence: CASSSPGGNTEAFF.